This TCR beta chain was profiled in a study of post-analysis software for immune sequencing data. Background on the study: Recorded disease courses covered relapsing-remitting, secondary progressive and progressive-relapsing multiple sclerosis. Some patients had no subtype annotation. Study-wide results and caveats: Among 5 or 6 TRBV segments more frequent in patients than controls were TRBV5-6, TRBV5-1 and TRBV20-1. Strong co-clustering by F measure was seen for same-batch samples. Compared with controls, patients showed significantly lower normalized Chao1 diversity.

Unique molecular identifiers were carried by the TCR beta cDNA libraries. Input of roughly 0.85 to 11 million T cells yielded a few hundred thousand cDNA molecules. TCRdb re-called the PCR reads through MiXCR, storing one row per CDR3 protein. The table shows 450,000 or so distinct CDR3 sequences, with approximately 46% occurring only once. This clonotype was counted only a few times. The antigen remains unidentified. Trimming removed 1 base at V and 3 bases at J, with 7 bases between. The length of the CDR3 is 13 residues. Germline CDR1 and CDR2: SGDLS and YYNGEE. This receptor was identified in a girl under 18 with multiple sclerosis. V gene TRBV9 combines with J gene TRBJ1-2; D remains ambiguous. Sample: blood. The DNA for the CDR3 is TGTGCCAGCAGCGTAAACGAGTACTATGGCTACACCTTC. Residues: CASSVNEYYGYTF.